These 12 T cell receptor beta chains were all obtained from the same sample, sequenced in a study of shared clonotypes between healthy human individuals. Generated by immunoSEQ multiplex PCR, the TCRdb table keeps only in-frame clones and is missing some. The table shows millions of clones, with 90% to 95% occurring only once. The source material was naive CD4+ T cells sorted from blood. Subset in this sample: CD45RA+ positively selected. These receptors were taken from a man aged 18 to 29 in good health.

The gene calls are TRBV6-1 and TRBJ2-5; D not resolved. The V end was cut by 7 bases, the J end by 1 base, with 7 bases between. The CDR3 consists of 12 residues. CDR1 is MNHNS, CDR2 SASEGT, per germline. The CDR3 protein is CASTRRQETQYF. In DNA form, the CDR3 reads TGTGCCAGCACCAGGCGCCAAGAGACCCAGTACTTC.

The genes are TRBV6-1 and TRBJ1-5; 8 bases map to TRBD1. The trim removed 6 bases at V and 3 bases at J, leaving 7 bases unmatched. Germline assignment: CDR1 MNHNS and CDR2 SASEGT. The CDR3 is 15 amino acids. The CDR3 nucleotides are TGTGCCAGCAGCTATAACAGGGGGGACAATCAGCCCCAGCATTTT. This sequence encodes CASSYNRGDNQPQHF.

The J gene is TRBJ2-5, the V gene TRBV5-6; TRBD2 matches 10 bases. CDR1 is SGHDT, CDR2 YYEEEE, per germline. This CDR3 has 16 residues. The V gene end was trimmed by 1 base and the J gene end by 4 bases; junction bases not matched to a gene: 7. CDR3 coding DNA: TGTGCCAGCAGCTTGTGGGCTAGCGGGGGCTTAGAGACCCAGTACTTC. This gives the protein CASSLWASGGLETQYF.

V gene TRBV25-1 combines with J gene TRBJ1-1, with TRBD1 identical over 10 bases. Germline V gives CDR1 MGHDK, CDR2 SYGVNS. J was trimmed by 4 bases and V by 5 bases; bases with no gene match: 7. This CDR3 has 15 residues. CDR3 protein: CASSSRRTGGTEAFF. The DNA for the CDR3 is TGTGCCAGCAGTTCTCGACGGACAGGGGGCACTGAAGCTTTCTTT.

This clone was picked up a small number of times. The chain employs TRBV7-9 and TRBJ1-6; D is unresolved. V lost 3 bases and J 0 bases, leaving 6 bases between the germline ends. Germline V gene data show CDR1 as SEHNR and CDR2 as FQNEAQ (reference sequence). This CDR3 has 15 amino acids. CDR3 nucleotides: TGTGCCAGCAGCTTTGATAGCTCCTATAATTCACCCCTCCACTTT. This translates into CASSFDSSYNSPLHF.

The V and J genes are TRBV2 and TRBJ2-7; D not certain. V lost 2 bases and J 4 bases, leaving 21 bases between the germline ends. Germline assignment: CDR1 SNHLY and CDR2 FYNNEI. CDR3 length equals 17 residues. CDR3 nucleotides: TGTGCCAGCAGTGAATACGTGTCACACGTGGGTTTTTACGAGCAGTACTTC. This sequence encodes CASSEYVSHVGFYEQYF.

V and J are TRBV5-1 and TRBJ2-3, with 8 nucleotides matching TRBD1. The CDR3 extends over 14 amino acids. CDR1 SGHRS and CDR2 YFSETQ come from the germline V gene. V was clipped by 2 bases and J by 5 bases; unmatched bases: 4. CDR3 coding DNA: TGCGCCAGCAGCTTCCAGGGGGCGAAAGATACGCAGTATTTT. The encoded protein is CASSFQGAKDTQYF.

Points on this clone: This specimen includes other DNA sequences encoding the same CDR3. The chain links TRBV5-1 to TRBJ2-1; D may be TRBD1 (6 bases). From germline, CDR1 is SGHRS and CDR2 YFSETQ. There are 15 residues in the CDR3. Trimming removed 3 bases from V and 0 bases from J, with 10 bases in between. CDR3 nucleotides: TGCGCCAGCAGCTCTCAGGGGAGCTCCTACAATGAGCAGTTCTTC. Residues: CASSSQGSSYNEQFF.

V usage is TRBV5-1 and J usage is TRBJ1-2; unclear D gene. The CDR3 contains 14 residues. Trimming took 7 bases from V and 0 from J, leaving 13 bases between them. The germline V gene has CDR1 SGHRS and CDR2 YFSETQ. CDR3 nucleotides: TGCGCCAGCTCAGATCCCGGGACTAACTATGGCTACACCTTC. This codes for CASSDPGTNYGYTF. Based on the CDR3 plus reference TRBV5-1 and TRBJ1-2, the full variable domain is KAGVTQTPRYLIKTRGQQVTLSCSPISGHRSVSWYQQTPGQGLQFLFEYFSETQRNKGNFPGRFSGRQFSNSRSEMNVSTLELGDSALYLCASSDPGTNYGYTFGSGTRLTVV.

V usage is TRBV5-1 and J usage is TRBJ1-5; D is ambiguous. Germline V gene lookup returns CDR1 SGHRS and CDR2 YFSETQ. The V end was cut by 0 bases, the J end by 3 bases, with 7 bases between. The CDR3 consists of 14 residues. The CDR3 here is CASSLGGFNQPQHF. DNA for the CDR3: TGCGCCAGCAGCTTGGGAGGTTTCAATCAGCCCCAGCATTTT.

V and J are TRBV6-7 and TRBJ2-7; D is ambiguous. TRBV6-7 counts as an open reading frame of uncertain function. The CDR3 is 13 amino acids. V was clipped by 6 bases and J by 0 bases, with 9 bases between them. The CDR3 here is CASSPRSSYEQYF. In DNA, the CDR3 is TGTGCCAGCAGCCCGAGAAGCTCCTACGAGCAGTACTTC.

On this clone: The same CDR3 arises from other DNA sequences in this sample as well. The chain uses TRBV5-1 and TRBJ2-3; D gene uncertain. V gave up 0 bases and J gave up 2 bases, with 7 bases separating them. Germline CDR1 SGHRS, CDR2 YFSETQ. The CDR3 totals 14 residues. CDR3 loop: CASSLVQNTDTQYF. In DNA form, the CDR3 reads TGCGCCAGCAGCTTGGTCCAGAACACAGATACGCAGTATTTT.